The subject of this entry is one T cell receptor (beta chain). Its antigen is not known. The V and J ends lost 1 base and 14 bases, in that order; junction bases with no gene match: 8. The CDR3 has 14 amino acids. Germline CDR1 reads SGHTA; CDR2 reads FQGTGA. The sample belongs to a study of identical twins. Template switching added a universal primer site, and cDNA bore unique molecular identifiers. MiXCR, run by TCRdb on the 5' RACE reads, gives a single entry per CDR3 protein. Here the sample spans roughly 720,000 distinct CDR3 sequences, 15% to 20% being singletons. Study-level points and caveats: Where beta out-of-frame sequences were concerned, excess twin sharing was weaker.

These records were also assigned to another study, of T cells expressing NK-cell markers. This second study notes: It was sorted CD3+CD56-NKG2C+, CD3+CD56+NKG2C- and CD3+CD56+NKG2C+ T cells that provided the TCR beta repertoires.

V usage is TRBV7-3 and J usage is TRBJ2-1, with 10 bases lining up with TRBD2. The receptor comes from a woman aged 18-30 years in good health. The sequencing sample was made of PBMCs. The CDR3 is CASSLSRASGGKFF. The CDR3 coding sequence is TGTGCCAGCAGCTTAAGTCGGGCTAGCGGGGGAAAGTTCTTC.